This TCR beta chain is drawn from a study of control samples from healthy donors and cancer patients. Assay used: immunoSEQ multiplex PCR; TCRdb lists only in-frame clones, some missing. This table has some 79,000 clones, 89% appearing once. The germline gives CDR1 SGHAT, CDR2 FQNNGV. The CDR3 spans 14 residues. Trimming took off 6 bases at V and 6 bases at J, with 17 bases between the two ends. The sequence was obtained from a man aged 50-60 years in good health. Sequenced input: blood. The V call is TRBV11-2, the J call TRBJ1-2, with D tentatively TRBD1 (6 bases). The CDR3 nucleotides read TGTGCCAGCAGTTTCCGGGACACATCAAATGGCTACACCTTC. Translating it yields CASSFRDTSNGYTF.